The 10 T cell receptor beta chains below come from one sample, sequenced in a study of cytotoxic CD8 clonotypes in ibrutinib-treated CLL. Using immunoSEQ multiplex PCR, the repertoire was profiled, and TCRdb retains in-frame clones only, with some absent. The data hold tens of thousands of clones, with around 67% observed a single time. The material was PBMCs, obtained at disease progression, from a patient treated with ibrutinib. These receptors all come from a human donor with chronic lymphocytic leukemia.

The genes are TRBV18 and TRBJ2-7; TRBD2 matches 8 bases. Trimming cost V 3 bases and J 4 bases; bases outside gene matches: 5. The CDR3 spans 14 residues. Germline V CDR1 and CDR2: KGHSH, LQKENI. In DNA, the CDR3 is TGTGCCAGCTCACCTCAGCGGGAGCCGTACGAGCAGTACTTC. Translating gives CASSPQREPYEQYF.

The rearrangement links TRBV11-2 to TRBJ2-2; 9 positions match TRBD2. The V and J ends lost 4 bases and 9 bases, in that order; junction bases with no gene match: 18. Per germline, CDR1 SGHAT and CDR2 FQNNGV. The CDR3 covers 18 residues. The CDR3 spells CASSYPGGAGGPVRELFF. In DNA, the CDR3 is TGTGCCAGCAGCTACCCCGGAGGTGCGGGAGGGCCGGTCCGGGAGCTGTTTTTT.

V is TRBV9 and J is TRBJ2-2, with a possible D match to TRBD2 (6 bases). Per germline, CDR1 SGDLS and CDR2 YYNGEE. Trimming stripped 0 bases from V and 2 bases from J, with 11 bases between. The length of the CDR3 is 16 residues. CDR3 protein: CASSVGLAINTGELFF. In DNA, the CDR3 is TGTGCCAGCAGCGTAGGCCTAGCGATAAACACCGGGGAGCTGTTTTTT.

This clone was detected only a few times. This rearrangement joins TRBV7-3 to TRBJ2-2; 8 nucleotides agree with TRBD2. The germline CDR1 and CDR2 sequences are SGHTA and FQGTGA. Unmatched junction bases numbered 1, after V lost 3 bases and J lost 1 base. This CDR3 has 15 residues. This CDR3 reads CASSLGLGNTGELFF. CDR3 DNA: TGTGCCAGCAGCTTGGGACTAGGGAACACCGGGGAGCTGTTTTTT.

The rearrangement links TRBV5-1 to TRBJ2-2, with TRBD1 as a possible D gene (5 bases). V was trimmed by 0 bases and J by 6 bases, leaving 12 bases between them. CDR1 SGHRS and CDR2 YFSETQ come from the germline V gene. CDR3 length: 15 residues. The DNA for the CDR3 is TGCGCCAGCAGCTTGGCCCGTCAGGGCGCCGGGGAGCTGTTTTTT. As protein: CASSLARQGAGELFF.

V and J are TRBV30 and TRBJ2-1; 14 bases agree with TRBD2. Trimming took 3 bases from V and 2 from J; bases not matched to a gene: 9. Germline CDR1 is GTSNPN and CDR2 is SVGIG (reference sequence). This CDR3 is built from 18 residues. CDR3 in amino acids: CAWRTGTSGRGPYNEQFF. For the CDR3, the DNA is TGTGCCTGGAGGACCGGGACTAGCGGGAGAGGGCCCTACAATGAGCAGTTCTTC.

The V call is TRBV29-1, the J call TRBJ2-7; D is uncertain. In germline, CDR1 is SQVTM, CDR2 ANQGSEA. V lost 4 bases, J lost 4 bases, and 5 bases lay in between. The CDR3 has 10 amino acids. As DNA, the CDR3 is TGCAGCGTTGGGCAGTACGAGCAGTACTTC. Protein sequence: CSVGQYEQYF.

The chain is built from TRBV7-3 and TRBJ2-1; D gene ambiguous. V was trimmed by 1 base and J by 6 bases, leaving 7 bases between them. The CDR3 is made up of 13 amino acids. CDR1 is SGHTA and CDR2 is FQGTGA in the germline V gene. The CDR3 region is CASSLMNGNEQFF. CDR3 in DNA: TGTGCCAGCAGCTTAATGAATGGCAATGAGCAGTTCTTC.

This chain joins TRBV7-9 and TRBJ2-1; D unclear. The germline V gene encodes CDR1 SEHNR and CDR2 FQNEAQ (reference sequence). The V end was cut by 4 bases, the J end by 2 bases, with 6 bases between. The CDR3 extends over 13 amino acids. The CDR3: CASSYSTYNEQFF. DNA for the CDR3: TGTGCCAGCAGCTATTCTACCTACAATGAGCAGTTCTTC.

This sequence joins TRBV7-9 and TRBJ1-1; 8 positions agree with TRBD1. CDR1 and CDR2 from the germline V gene are SEHNR and FQNEAQ (reference sequence). The CDR3 extends over 14 amino acids. V shed 5 bases, J shed 10 bases, and the junction held 12 bases outside the gene matches. The CDR3: CASSRTTGVDRAFF. For the CDR3, the DNA is TGTGCCAGCAGCCGAACGACAGGGGTCGATCGAGCTTTCTTT.